Each of the 30 T cell receptor beta chains below was sequenced from the same sample in a study of blood T cell repertoires in COVID-19. Sequencing used immunoSEQ multiplex PCR; TCRdb keeps in-frame clones, though not all of them. The sample lists some 130,000 clones, over 75% occurring once. The sequencing input was peripheral blood. These receptor sequences come from a human donor in a cohort sampled during active COVID-19.

V usage is TRBV5-4 and J usage is TRBJ2-6; D remains ambiguous. The CDR3 extends over 13 amino acids. The ends were cut back, 1 base at V and 3 bases at J, with 2 bases in the middle. CDR1 and CDR2 from the germline V gene are SGHNT and YYREEE (reference sequence). CDR3 nucleotides: TGTGCCAGCAGCTTGTATGGGGCCAACGTCCTGACTTTC. Protein: CASSLYGANVLTF.

This clone was seen a few times. The J gene is TRBJ2-2, the V gene TRBV3-1 (or the pseudogene TRBV3-2), with 11 positions matching TRBD1. CDR1 and CDR2 (germline): LGHDT, YNNKEL (reference sequence). The CDR3 contains 16 residues. V shed 1 base and J 6 bases; nucleotides not matched to a gene: 4. The CDR3 coding sequence is TGTGCCAGCAGCCAAGTTAGGGACAGGGGGGCCGGGGAGCTGTTTTTT. This encodes CASSQVRDRGAGELFF.

The chain couples TRBV19 to TRBJ1-5, with D maybe TRBD1 (5 bases). The CDR3 loop spans 13 amino acids. V lost 5 bases to trimming and J lost 6 bases, with 11 bases between them. CDR1 and CDR2 (germline): LNHDA, SQIVND (reference sequence). CDR3 amino acids: CASSGRGIQPQHF. CDR3 nucleotide sequence: TGTGCCAGTAGTGGGAGGGGCATTCAGCCCCAGCATTTT.

This clone was picked up one time. This chain uses TRBV18 with TRBJ1-5; D is unresolved. Germline V gene sequence: CDR1 KGHSH, CDR2 LQKENI. V was clipped by 2 bases and J by 2 bases, with 7 bases between them. The CDR3 consists of 14 residues. The CDR3: CASSPSIGNQPQHF. CDR3 coding DNA: TGTGCCAGCTCACCAAGCATTGGCAATCAGCCCCAGCATTTT.

The chain recombines TRBV27 with TRBJ2-5; 9 positions match TRBD2. Germline CDR1 is MNHEY and CDR2 is SMNVEV (reference sequence). V gave up 6 bases and J gave up 3 bases; unmatched junction bases: 11. The CDR3 has 16 residues. CDR3 bases: TGTGCCAGCAGCCCAAGAGCGGGAGGTTCCAAAGAGACCCAGTACTTC. Its protein is CASSPRAGGSKETQYF.

In DNA form, the CDR3 reads TGCGCCAGCAGCCCCGCCCCAGACAGGGTGTTCACTGAAGCTTTCTTT. Translated, it gives CASSPAPDRVFTEAFF. The V gene is TRBV5-1, the J gene TRBJ1-1; 7 positions match TRBD1. Germline CDR1 SGHRS, CDR2 YFSETQ. Trimming at V came to 4 bases and at J to 4 bases, leaving 13 bases not matched to a gene. There are 16 residues in the CDR3.

J is TRBJ2-1 and V is TRBV27, with a possible D match to TRBD2 (9 bases). CDR3 size: 22 residues. Trimming removed 5 bases at V and 0 bases at J, with 32 bases between. Germline assignment: CDR1 MNHEY and CDR2 SMNVEV (reference sequence). CDR3: CASSHGQGRHSRGGLSYNEQFF. The DNA for the CDR3 is TGTGCCAGCAGTCACGGACAGGGACGTCATTCGCGGGGGGGCCTCTCCTACAATGAGCAGTTCTTC.

This clone was seen once. The chain carries TRBV6-1 and TRBJ2-3; D call uncertain. The germline V gene encodes CDR1 MNHNS and CDR2 SASEGT. V was trimmed by 0 bases and J by 13 bases, leaving 17 bases between them. The CDR3 length is 14 residues. The CDR3 spells CASSEASRGTWKYF. Here the CDR3 DNA reads TGTGCCAGCAGTGAAGCTAGCCGCGGAACCTGGAAGTATTTT.

The chain uses TRBV18 and TRBJ2-7; maybe TRBD1 (5 bases). Germline values: CDR1 KGHSH, CDR2 LQKENI. This CDR3 has 15 residues. The V gene lost 4 bases and the J gene lost 3 bases, with 16 bases spanning the gap. The CDR3 loop is CASSLLTTESYEQYF. CDR3 sequence (DNA): TGTGCCAGCTCACTACTTACGACAGAGAGCTACGAGCAGTACTTC.

V is TRBV11-3 and J is TRBJ1-2; D not certain. CDR3 length equals 11 residues. Germline CDR1 SGHNT, CDR2 YENEEA. V was shortened by 6 bases and J by 4 bases, with 6 bases between the two germline ends. In DNA form, the CDR3 reads TGTGCCAGCAGTGACACCTATGGCTACACCTTC. Its protein is CASSDTYGYTF.

This chain uses TRBV4-2 with TRBJ2-7; D remains ambiguous. The V end was cut by 4 bases, the J end by 7 bases, with 11 bases between. The CDR3 has 12 amino acids. Germline loops: CDR1 LGHNA, CDR2 YNFKEQ. The CDR3 spells CASSRASREQYF. Written as DNA, the CDR3 is TGTGCCAGCAGCCGGGCGTCCCGGGAGCAGTACTTC.

Only one count was recorded for this clone. The chain carries TRBV11-1 and TRBJ2-1; tentatively, D is TRBD1 (5 bases). The CDR3 has 16 amino acids. The V and J ends lost 2 bases and 1 base respectively, with 12 bases between them. The germline V gene encodes CDR1 SGHAT and CDR2 FQDESV (reference sequence). The DNA for the CDR3 is TGTGCCAGCAGCTTATCGACGAAGGGGTCCTACAATGAGCAGTTCTTC. Protein product: CASSLSTKGSYNEQFF.

The chain is built from TRBV7-9 and TRBJ1-1; D unclear. The V end lost 0 bases, the J end lost 5 bases, and 13 bases lay between the germline ends. CDR1 SEHNR and CDR2 FQNEAQ come from the germline V gene (reference sequence). This CDR3 has 15 amino acids. CDR3: CASSLARMAGTEAFF. The CDR3 DNA sequence: TGTGCCAGCAGCTTAGCTAGGATGGCGGGGACTGAAGCTTTCTTT. Full variable domain (remainder filled in from reference TRBV7-9 and TRBJ1-1): DTGVSQNPRHKITKRGQNVTFRCDPISEHNRLYWYRQTLGQGPEFLTYFQNEAQLEKSRLLSDRFSAERPKGSFSTLEIQRTEQGDSAMYLCASSLARMAGTEAFFGQGTRLTVV.

The chain is built from TRBV7-9 and TRBJ2-7; no clear D. The CDR3 is 14 amino acids. CDR1 and CDR2 from the germline V gene are SEHNR and FQNEAQ (reference sequence). Trimming pared 3 bases from V and 3 bases from J, leaving 12 bases between. The CDR3 here is CASSFSLENYEQYF. CDR3 DNA: TGTGCCAGCAGCTTTTCACTCGAGAACTACGAGCAGTACTTC.

The CDR3: CASSPAGFQPQHF. Written as DNA, the CDR3 is TGTGCCAGCAGCCCTGCGGGGTTCCAGCCCCAGCATTTT. The chain carries TRBV3-1 (or the pseudogene TRBV3-2) and TRBJ1-5; D not certain. The CDR3 consists of 13 residues. V dropped 4 bases and J dropped 7 bases, with 11 bases sitting between them. Per germline, CDR1 LGHDT and CDR2 YNNKEL (reference sequence).

This clone appeared a single time. V gene TRBV2 combines with J gene TRBJ1-4; 8 bases map to TRBD1. Germline V gives CDR1 SNHLY, CDR2 FYNNEI. V lost 7 bases to trimming and J lost 8 bases; unmatched junction nucleotides: 9. There are 14 residues in the CDR3. CDR3: CASKDGTGGEKLFF. In nucleotides, the CDR3 is TGTGCCAGCAAGGACGGGACAGGCGGGGAAAAACTGTTTTTT.

The V call is TRBV18, the J call TRBJ2-3, with D perhaps matching TRBD2 (5 bases). This CDR3 is 15 amino acids long. Germline CDR1 KGHSH, CDR2 LQKENI. Trimming took 2 bases from V and 6 from J, leaving 15 bases between them. This CDR3 reads CASSPSLPGLDTQYF. The CDR3 bases are TGTGCCAGCTCACCATCGCTCCCGGGATTGGATACGCAGTATTTT.

The chain combines TRBV5-4 with TRBJ2-7; 9 positions agree with TRBD1. The J segment lost 6 bases and the V segment lost 0 bases, leaving 4 bases of the junction unmatched. CDR3 size: 14 residues. Germline assignment: CDR1 SGHNT and CDR2 YYREEE (reference sequence). CDR3 nucleotide sequence: TGTGCCAGCAGCTTGGTGGACAGGGGCGTCGAGCAGTACTTC. Its translation: CASSLVDRGVEQYF.

The gene calls are TRBV19 and TRBJ1-2; TRBD1 might be the D (5 bases). The CDR3 is made up of 15 amino acids. Germline V gene data show CDR1 as LNHDA and CDR2 as SQIVND (reference sequence). V lost 5 bases and J 2 bases, leaving 15 bases between the germline ends. CDR3: CASSSRGGVNYGYTF. In nucleotides, the CDR3 is TGTGCCAGTAGTTCCCGGGGGGGGGTAAACTATGGCTACACCTTC.

The gene calls are TRBV11-1 and TRBJ1-2, with D uncertain. Germline V gene data show CDR1 as SGHAT and CDR2 as FQDESV (reference sequence). The CDR3 covers 14 residues. V shed 3 bases and J shed 3 bases, with 11 bases lying between them. The chain's CDR3 is CASSLGRGYYGYTF. Here the CDR3 DNA reads TGTGCCAGCAGCTTGGGCAGAGGGTACTATGGCTACACCTTC.

The CDR3 DNA follows: TGTGCCACCAGTCCGTTGACCACTAGCGGGGCACCCTCCTACGAGCAGTACGTC. This translates into CATSPLTTSGAPSYEQYV. This sequence joins TRBV24-1 and TRBJ2-7; 10 bases line up with TRBD2. The germline V gene has CDR1 KGHDR and CDR2 SFDVKD. With V trimmed by 6 bases and J by 0 bases, 13 bases remained unmatched. The CDR3 runs 18 residues.

This clone was recorded a few times. The chain joins TRBV5-4 to TRBJ1-5, with 11 bases matching TRBD1. CDR3 size: 15 residues. With 4 bases clipped from V and 4 bases from J, the junction kept 4 bases outside the gene matches. The V gene's germline CDR1 is SGHNT and CDR2 YYREEE (reference sequence). The CDR3 loop reads CASSLGTGGNQPQHF. Here the CDR3 DNA reads TGTGCCAGCAGCCTCGGGACAGGGGGTAATCAGCCCCAGCATTTT.

The V gene is TRBV7-9, the J gene TRBJ1-1; 7 bases map to TRBD1. V shed 1 base, J shed 1 base, and the junction held 3 bases outside the gene matches. The CDR3 totals 15 residues. Germline V gene data show CDR1 as SEHNR and CDR2 as FQNEAQ (reference sequence). The CDR3 coding sequence is TGTGCCAGCAGCTTAGGAGGGGACAGGAACACTGAAGCTTTCTTT. Amino acid sequence: CASSLGGDRNTEAFF.

The chain couples TRBV6-2 or TRBV6-3 to TRBJ2-1; perhaps TRBD2 as D (6 bases). The CDR3 contains 14 residues. Germline V lookup: CDR1 MNHEY, CDR2 SVGEGT. The ends were cut back, 5 bases at V and 7 bases at J, with 15 bases in the middle. CDR3: CASSRGVGGNEQFF. The CDR3 nucleotides are TGTGCCAGCAGTCGAGGCGTCGGGGGTAATGAGCAGTTCTTC.

The chain has TRBV18 and TRBJ2-2; maybe TRBD1 (6 bases). The V end lost 3 bases, the J end lost 6 bases, and 14 bases lay between the germline ends. The CDR3 is 15 amino acids. Per the germline V gene, CDR1 is KGHSH and CDR2 is LQKENI. The chain's CDR3 is CASSPIGTSAGELFF. The DNA of the CDR3 is TGTGCCAGCTCACCCATTGGGACAAGCGCCGGGGAGCTGTTTTTT.

The chain couples TRBV2 to TRBJ2-2; 14 nucleotides align to TRBD2. Germline loops: CDR1 SNHLY, CDR2 FYNNEI. The V segment lost 8 bases and the J segment 6 bases; nucleotides outside the gene matches: 2. The CDR3 loop spans 14 amino acids. The CDR3 nucleotides read TGTGCCAGCGGGGGACTAGCGGGAGCCGGGGAGCTGTTTTTT. It yields the protein CASGGLAGAGELFF.

The V and J genes are TRBV7-3 and TRBJ2-1; D remains unclear. V shed 3 bases and J shed 6 bases, with 6 bases lying between them. The CDR3 sequence is 12 residues long. Germline V gives CDR1 SGHTA, CDR2 FQGTGA. CDR3 residues: CASSFAGNEQFF. The CDR3 nucleotides read TGTGCCAGCAGCTTTGCCGGCAATGAGCAGTTCTTC.

The V and J genes are TRBV11-2 and TRBJ2-1; TRBD1 aligns across 8 bases. CDR3 length: 16 amino acids. Germline CDR1 and CDR2: SGHAT and FQNNGV. Unmatched junction bases numbered 6, after V lost 5 bases and J lost 0 bases. The CDR3 DNA is TGTGCCAGCAGCCCAAGACAGGGGAGCTCCTACAATGAGCAGTTCTTC. This codes for CASSPRQGSSYNEQFF.

The chain has TRBV20-1 and TRBJ2-1, with 10 bases lining up with TRBD1. Germline CDR1 is DFQATT and CDR2 is SNEGSKA (reference sequence). V lost 3 bases to trimming and J lost 7 bases; unmatched junction nucleotides: 6. The CDR3 length is 14 residues. CDR3 amino acids: CSASGTGDPNEQFF. DNA of the CDR3: TGCAGTGCTAGTGGGACAGGGGATCCGAATGAGCAGTTCTTC.

This clone was observed a single time. The gene calls are TRBV30 and TRBJ2-1; 8 bases fit TRBD2. CDR3 length: 17 residues. Germline V gene lookup returns CDR1 GTSNPN and CDR2 SVGIG (reference sequence). V shed 1 base, J shed 4 bases, and the junction held 12 bases outside the gene matches. The CDR3 DNA follows: TGTGCCTGGAGTGCGTTAACCGGGACTAGTTTTTACAATGAGCAGTTCTTC. It translates to CAWSALTGTSFYNEQFF.